This T cell receptor beta chain was recovered during a study of memory B cells and T cells in multiple sclerosis (dated by TCRdb to between 2017 and 2018). For the wider study: TCR beta repertoires of autoproliferating peripheral T cells were compared with the TCR beta repertoires of brain lesion-infiltrating T cells in multiple sclerosis patients. TCR sequencing included two multiple sclerosis patients for whom either brain lesions at autopsy or brain-infiltrating cells from biopsy were available.

CDR1 and CDR2 are drawn from the germline V gene: SGDLS, YYNGEE. At the junction V is shortened by 2 bases and J by 4 bases; bases outside the gene matches: 6. The CDR3 contains 16 residues, cysteine and phenylalanine counted. The kept DNA is CDR3 alone, 48 bases in frame from the first base. On the study overall, not on this receptor specifically: Clone-set sizes differed between compartments, which influenced counts of shared clonotypes and required normalization.

Autoproliferating (CFSEdim) and non-proliferating (CFSEhi) T cell fractions were sequenced separately after stimulus-free culture of CFSE-labeled PBMCs. A total of 5x10^7 CFSE-labeled PBMCs were cultured for under 9 days without stimulus, and replicate wells were then pooled. Labeling of PBMCs used 0.45 to 0.5 uM CFSE, and the cells were then grown in serum-free AIM-V medium with no exogenous stimuli added. PBMCs were obtained by Ficoll density gradient centrifugation and kept cryopreserved until use. Using a FACSAria III, live 7-AAD-negative cells were sorted, then washed with PBS and stored frozen at -80 degrees C as dry pellets. Note on this clone: There is no known antigen for this receptor. No per-base quality is available; no much larger clone lies one base away. This same CDR3 is encoded by further DNA sequences in the sample.

Using the immunoSEQ Platform, TCRbeta CDR3 regions were amplified from extracted genomic DNA. The immunoSEQ assay used multiplex PCR together with high-throughput sequencing and a bioinformatics pipeline from the vendor. In the paper's pipeline: Non-productive sequences and CDR3s shorter than 4 amino acids were removed, and clonotype frequencies were recalculated per sample. Shared clonotypes were identified in immunoSEQ Analyzer 2.0 as identical CDR3 amino acid, V gene and J gene sequences. To normalize repertoire overlap, the number of shared clonotypes was divided by the product of the two clone-set sizes and multiplied by 1000 to give arbitrary units. Sourced from immuneACCESS, this table was stored by TCRdb with only in-frame sequences that have V and J called. A share of the clones is absent; for the studies checked, an unresolved V gene accounts for under half, and the remainder has no known explanation. V and J calls plus clone size are reproduced from that table; the DNA served to infer D and trimming. Present in this sample are 40,000 to 50,000 clones, around 79% of which were seen just once. Approximately 1.2% of the sample comes from the top ten.

The sample comprised PBMCs from blood kept in culture. The sequence links TRBV9 to TRBJ2-2; 9 bases in the junction line up with TRBD1. The TCR comes from a human donor with multiple sclerosis. The CDR3 protein: CASSVAGTGFTGELFF. The DNA reads TGTGCCAGCAGCGTTGCCGGGACAGGGTTCACCGGGGAGCTGTTTTTT.